Below, 30 T cell receptor beta chains from the same sample are listed, as sequenced in a study of control samples from healthy donors and cancer patients (dated by TCRdb to about 2020). Library preparation used the immunoSEQ multiplex PCR assay. TCRdb provides this immuneACCESS table in a form limited to in-frame rearrangements. Some clones are lacking; in checked studies, under half of them reflect an unresolved V gene, and why the rest are absent is not known. For this sample the table gives 170,000 or so clones, of which about 94% were detected only once. The top ten clonotypes cover about 8.5% of the sample. Sequencing was carried out using blood. These receptors all stem from a middle-aged woman in good health.

This clone was picked up one time. V usage is TRBV5-1 and J usage is TRBJ2-1, with a possible D match to TRBD2 (6 bases). The CDR3 has 17 amino acids. Trimming pared 4 bases from V and 2 bases from J, leaving 19 bases between. Germline V gene lookup returns CDR1 SGHRS and CDR2 YFSETQ. CDR3 in DNA: TGCGCCAGCAGCACCGGACTAAATAGGGGCCCCTACAATGAGCAGTTCTTC. It specifies CASSTGLNRGPYNEQFF.

This rearrangement joins TRBV5-1 to TRBJ2-3, with TRBD1 as a possible D gene (6 bases). This CDR3 is built from 15 residues. Trimming stripped 4 bases from V and 1 base from J, with 13 bases between. Germline CDR1 is SGHRS and CDR2 is YFSETQ. CDR3 in amino acids: CASSIGQLRTDTQYF. The CDR3 region has the DNA TGCGCCAGCAGCATCGGACAGCTACGCACAGATACGCAGTATTTT.

The rearrangement links TRBV5-5 to TRBJ1-2; TRBD1 matches 7 bases. The CDR3 sequence is 16 residues long. V lost 3 bases, J lost 3 bases, and 11 bases stayed unmatched. Germline V gene lookup returns CDR1 SGHKS and CDR2 YYEKEE (reference sequence). CDR3 coding DNA: TGTGCCAGCAGCTCGGCAATTAGACAGGGTGACTATGGCTACACCTTC. Translating it yields CASSSAIRQGDYGYTF.

V is TRBV24-1 and J is TRBJ2-1, with D unresolved. Germline V CDR1 and CDR2: KGHDR, SFDVKD. The V end lost 3 bases, the J end lost 0 bases, and 5 bases lay between the germline ends. The CDR3 is 14 residues long. CDR3 sequence (DNA): TGTGCCACCAGTGATACCGACTCCTACAATGAGCAGTTCTTC. It translates to CATSDTDSYNEQFF.

The CDR3 nucleotides read TGTGCCAGCAGTTACTCCCAGGGGGCTGGAGGAAACACCATATATTTT. The encoded protein is CASSYSQGAGGNTIYF. The genes are TRBV6-6 and TRBJ1-3, with 8 bases identical to TRBD1. The germline V gene encodes CDR1 MNHNY and CDR2 SVGAGI (reference sequence). The CDR3 loop spans 16 amino acids. With 0 bases clipped from V and 4 bases from J, the junction kept 5 bases outside the gene matches.

V gene TRBV20-1 combines with J gene TRBJ1-1; 8 positions match TRBD1. Germline CDR1 and CDR2: DFQATT and SNEGSKA (reference sequence). This CDR3 has 14 amino acids. J lost 1 base, V lost 3 bases, and 4 bases had no gene match. The CDR3 nucleotides are TGCAGTGCTAGTCCCGGGACAGGGAACACTGAAGCTTTCTTT. Its translation: CSASPGTGNTEAFF.

J is TRBJ2-2 and V is TRBV9; 11 bases are shared with TRBD2. CDR3 size: 16 residues. Germline CDR1 and CDR2: SGDLS and YYNGEE. J was trimmed by 2 bases and V by 3 bases; bases with no gene match: 3. The CDR3 DNA is TGTGCCAGCAGCGCCACTAGCGGGAGAAACACCGGGGAGCTGTTTTTT. Residues: CASSATSGRNTGELFF.

The V gene is TRBV6-6, the J gene TRBJ1-2, with D uncertain. V shed 0 bases and J shed 3 bases, with 14 bases lying between them. The germline V gene encodes CDR1 MNHNY and CDR2 SVGAGI (reference sequence). The CDR3 is 16 residues long. The CDR3 loop is CASSYSLAPLDYGYTF. In DNA, the CDR3 is TGTGCCAGCAGTTACTCGTTAGCGCCGCTGGACTATGGCTACACCTTC.

The gene calls are TRBV5-4 and TRBJ2-2; 10 bases are a match to TRBD2. V lost 4 bases, J lost 1 base, and 4 bases stayed unmatched. CDR1 SGHNT and CDR2 YYREEE come from the germline V gene (reference sequence). The CDR3 has 16 amino acids. CDR3 in amino acids: CASSLPSGRNTGELFF. Here the CDR3 DNA reads TGTGCCAGCAGCCTCCCTAGCGGGAGGAACACCGGGGAGCTGTTTTTT.

The chain is built from TRBV19 and TRBJ1-1; D call uncertain. The germline CDR1 and CDR2 sequences are LNHDA and SQIVND (reference sequence). This CDR3 spans 15 amino acids. V was clipped by 6 bases and J by 5 bases, with 19 bases between them. This CDR3 is CASRTPSAVGTEAFF. CDR3 coding DNA: TGTGCCAGTAGAACCCCGTCAGCAGTGGGTACTGAAGCTTTCTTT. Drawing the rest from reference TRBV19 and TRBJ1-1, the complete variable domain is DGGITQSPKYLFRKEGQNVTLSCEQNLNHDAMYWYRQDPGQGLRLIYYSQIVNDFQKGDIAEGYSVSREKKESFPLTVTSAQKNPTAFYLCASRTPSAVGTEAFFGQGTRLTVV.

About this clone itself: This sample also contains other DNA sequences that code for the same CDR3. The chain carries TRBV9 and TRBJ1-1; TRBD1 is a possible D gene (6 bases). Between the trimmed V and J ends, which lost 4 bases and 5 bases, there was a span of 12 bases. Germline assignment: CDR1 SGDLS and CDR2 YYNGEE. The CDR3 is made up of 13 amino acids. The CDR3 here is CASSLGGGTEAFF. CDR3 sequence (DNA): TGTGCCAGCAGCTTGGGAGGGGGGACTGAAGCTTTCTTT. Full variable domain (missing parts from reference TRBV9 and TRBJ1-1): DSGVTQTPKHLITATGQRVTLRCSPRSGDLSVYWYQQSLDQGLQFLIQYYNGEERAKGNILERFSAQQFPDLHSELNLSSLELGDSALYFCASSLGGGTEAFFGQGTRLTVV.

This chain connects TRBV11-3 to TRBJ2-5; D unresolved. V lost 0 bases, J lost 7 bases, and 15 bases lay in between. Germline assignment: CDR1 SGHNT and CDR2 YENEEA. CDR3 length: 15 amino acids. The CDR3 reads CASSLDSAAKGTQYF. The CDR3 DNA follows: TGTGCCAGCAGCTTAGATTCGGCGGCTAAAGGGACCCAGTACTTC.

The rearrangement uses TRBV6-5 and TRBJ1-2; 8 bases line up with TRBD1. V trimming: 1 base; J trimming: 4 bases; junction bases outside the gene matches: 8. The CDR3 runs to 16 residues. Germline V gene lookup returns CDR1 MNHEY and CDR2 SVGAGI. In nucleotides, the CDR3 is TGTGCCAGCAGTTACTTCACAGACGACAGGGGCTATGGCTACACCTTC. This gives the protein CASSYFTDDRGYGYTF.

This clone was found a few times. V and J are TRBV2 and TRBJ2-7; the D gene could be TRBD1 or TRBD2 (6 bases each). The ends were cut back, 3 bases at V and 7 bases at J, with 19 bases in the middle. The CDR3 extends over 15 amino acids. CDR1 and CDR2 from the germline V gene are SNHLY and FYNNEI. Written as DNA, the CDR3 is TGTGCCAGCAGTGAGTGGGGGGCGAACGGTGGAGAGCAGTACTTC. This codes for CASSEWGANGGEQYF. The full variable domain, rest sourced from reference TRBV2 and TRBJ2-7, is EPEVTQTPSHQVTQMGQEVILRCVPISNHLYFYWYRQILGQKVEFLVSFYNNEISEKSEIFDDQFSVERPDGSNFTLKIRSTKLEDSAMYFCASSEWGANGGEQYFGPGTRLTVT.

The chain couples TRBV19 to TRBJ1-1; TRBD1 is a possible D gene (5 bases). From germline, CDR1 is LNHDA and CDR2 SQIVND (reference sequence). The CDR3 is 12 residues long. With 7 bases removed from V and 11 bases from J, the gap between germline ends came to 17 bases. CDR3 loop: CASTTTGRTAFF. The DNA of the CDR3 is TGTGCCAGTACCACAACGGGGCGTACTGCTTTCTTT.

This chain connects TRBV4-1 to TRBJ2-7; the D gene is possibly TRBD2 (6 bases). Germline CDR1 reads MGHRA; CDR2 reads YSYEKL. The V end lost 1 base, the J end lost 0 bases, and 10 bases lay between the germline ends. This CDR3 is 15 amino acids long. The CDR3 nucleotides read TGCGCCAGCAGCCAAGTATTTAGCGGCTCCTACGAGCAGTACTTC. Translation: CASSQVFSGSYEQYF.

This chain uses TRBV27 with TRBJ2-7; D is tentatively TRBD1 or TRBD2 (5 bases each). With 5 bases removed from V and 2 bases from J, the gap between germline ends came to 19 bases. CDR1 and CDR2 (germline): MNHEY, SMNVEV (reference sequence). CDR3 length: 16 amino acids. The CDR3 reads CASSTRPGRKAYEQYF. The CDR3 DNA reads TGTGCCAGCAGTACCCGACCGGGACGGAAGGCCTACGAGCAGTACTTC.

The V call is TRBV12-3 or TRBV12-4, the J call TRBJ1-2; 8 bases align to TRBD1. The CDR3 is made up of 13 amino acids. V was pared by 5 bases and J by 5 bases, with 4 bases of the junction left unmatched. CDR3 bases: TGTGCCAGCAGTATGGACAGGGAGTATGGCTACACCTTC. Residues: CASSMDREYGYTF.

The chain has TRBV19 and TRBJ1-6; maybe TRBD1 (5 bases). The CDR3 sequence is 16 residues long. V dropped 7 bases and J dropped 6 bases, with 19 bases sitting between them. CDR1 and CDR2 from the germline V gene are LNHDA and SQIVND (reference sequence). CDR3 protein: CASMASGTVPNSPLHF. For the CDR3, the DNA is TGTGCCAGTATGGCCTCCGGGACCGTACCTAATTCACCCCTCCACTTT.

The chain employs TRBV10-3 and TRBJ1-2; D might be TRBD1 (5 bases). Germline V lookup: CDR1 ENHRY, CDR2 SYGVKD. This CDR3 has 17 amino acids. The V end was cut by 2 bases, the J end by 0 bases, with 16 bases between. CDR3 region: CAISEIVDRRTNYGYTF. The CDR3 DNA reads TGTGCCATCAGTGAGATCGTCGACAGACGTACTAACTATGGCTACACCTTC.

The CDR3 is CASSSTNEQFF. CDR3 coding DNA: TGTGCCAGCAGTTCCACTAATGAGCAGTTCTTC. This chain uses TRBV12-3 or TRBV12-4 with TRBJ2-1, with unresolved D. The ends were cut back, 4 bases at V and 7 bases at J, with 5 bases in the middle. The CDR3 contains 11 residues.

The gene calls are TRBV5-1 and TRBJ2-7; D may be TRBD2 (5 bases). Germline CDR1 reads SGHRS; CDR2 reads YFSETQ. The CDR3 sequence is 14 residues long. V was shortened by 1 base and J by 2 bases, with 10 bases between the two germline ends. CDR3 protein: CASSLRGVPYEQYF. CDR3 nucleotides: TGCGCCAGCAGCTTGCGGGGAGTACCCTACGAGCAGTACTTC.

The chain recombines TRBV5-6 with TRBJ1-2; D may be TRBD1 (5 bases). Germline loops: CDR1 SGHDT, CDR2 YYEEEE. V was clipped by 5 bases and J by 5 bases, with 19 bases between them. CDR3 length: 15 residues. CDR3 nucleotides: TGTGCCAGCAGGTTTGGGGACCGATACAGTTATGGCTACACCTTC. Amino acid sequence: CASRFGDRYSYGYTF.

The CDR3 spells CASSSGELDPYTF. In DNA form, the CDR3 reads TGTGCCAGCAGCTCAGGAGAACTTGATCCTTACACCTTC. This rearrangement joins TRBV7-9 to TRBJ1-2, with D hard to call. V lost 4 bases, J lost 11 bases, and 17 bases lay in between. From germline, CDR1 is SEHNR and CDR2 FQNEAQ (reference sequence). CDR3 length: 13 amino acids.

The chain combines TRBV14 with TRBJ1-6; D uncertain. From germline, CDR1 is SGHDN and CDR2 FVKESK. Trimming stripped 4 bases from V and 4 bases from J, with 11 bases between. There are 15 residues in the CDR3. Here the CDR3 reads CASSPPGVYNSPLHF. The DNA for the CDR3 is TGTGCCAGCAGCCCTCCCGGGGTTTATAATTCACCCCTCCACTTT. Combining the CDR3 with reference TRBV14 and TRBJ1-6 gives the whole variable domain EAGVTQFPSHSVIEKGQTVTLRCDPISGHDNLYWYRRVMGKEIKFLLHFVKESKQDESGMPNNRFLAERTGGTYSTLKVQPAELEDSGVYFCASSPPGVYNSPLHFGNGTRLTVT.

The chain employs TRBV5-1 and TRBJ2-3; 9 bases are shared with TRBD1. This CDR3 spans 16 amino acids. Germline-derived CDR1 and CDR2 are SGHRS and YFSETQ. The ends lost 2 bases at V and 4 bases at J; junction bases unmatched: 8. The CDR3 DNA reads TGCGCCAGCAGCTTTTCGGGACAGGGATTAGCAGATACGCAGTATTTT. This sequence encodes CASSFSGQGLADTQYF.

The rearrangement joins TRBV6-1 to TRBJ2-7, with 10 bases identical to TRBD2. V was clipped by 3 bases and J by 3 bases; unmatched bases: 5. The CDR3 is made up of 15 amino acids. Per the germline V gene, CDR1 is MNHNS and CDR2 is SASEGT. The CDR3 region is CASSDGLADRYEQYF. CDR3 DNA: TGTGCCAGCAGTGACGGACTAGCGGATCGCTACGAGCAGTACTTC.

CDR3 residues: CASSLPGRTDTQYF. CDR3 bases: TGTGCCAGCAGCTTGCCAGGCCGCACAGATACGCAGTATTTT. This sequence joins TRBV5-4 and TRBJ2-3; D not resolved. The germline CDR1 and CDR2 sequences are SGHNT and YYREEE (reference sequence). The V and J ends lost 1 base and 1 base respectively, with 7 bases between them. The CDR3 has 14 residues.

V usage is TRBV7-2 and J usage is TRBJ2-5; 7 bases agree with TRBD1. This CDR3 has 13 amino acids. The V segment lost 6 bases and the J segment 1 base; nucleotides outside the gene matches: 2. Germline lookup yields CDR1 SGHTA and CDR2 FQGNSA. CDR3 nucleotide sequence: TGTGCCAGCAGGGGACAGAGCCAAGAGACCCAGTACTTC. Amino acid sequence: CASRGQSQETQYF.

J is TRBJ1-1 and V is TRBV9; no firm D call. Germline lookup yields CDR1 SGDLS and CDR2 YYNGEE. CDR3 length: 13 amino acids. Trimming removed 0 bases at V and 0 bases at J, with 3 bases between. CDR3 loop: CASSVVVNTEAFF. The CDR3 region has the DNA TGTGCCAGCAGCGTAGTAGTGAACACTGAAGCTTTCTTT.